This TCR beta chain was sequenced in a study of T-cell reconstitution after alpha-beta-depleted transplantation in children. The CDR3 is 14 amino acids. V dropped 6 bases and J dropped 10 bases, with 19 bases sitting between them. Only a few counts were recorded for this clonotype. For TCRbeta, the library was prepared with unique molecular identifiers. TCRdb used MiXCR to reprocess the PCR reads, holding one entry per CDR3 protein. The sample includes 90,000 to 100,000 distinct CDR3 sequences, about 25% of them seen just once. The chain joins TRBV12-3 or TRBV12-4 to TRBJ2-1; D may match TRBD1 or TRBD2 (5 bases each). This clonotype was obtained from a boy between 2 and 10 years old with acute lymphoblastic leukemia, due to receive a stem cell transplant. The sequenced sample was PBMCs, obtained before TCRalphabeta/CD19-depleted stem cell transplant. CDR3 in amino acids: CASRIAGTPIEQFF. The CDR3 bases are TGTGCCAGCAGAATAGCCGGGACCCCCATCGAGCAGTTCTTC.